One sample yielded the 11 T cell receptor beta chains listed below, sequenced in a study of T-cell reconstitution after alpha-beta-depleted transplantation in children. Construction of the TCRbeta library involved unique molecular identifiers. TCRdb recomputed calls from the PCR reads with MiXCR, one row per CDR3 protein. The sample includes around 250,000 distinct CDR3 sequences, 9.5% to 10% of them seen just once. The sequenced sample was PBMCs from the stem cell graft donor, obtained from the stem cell graft. These receptors came from a human donor who donated a stem cell graft to a child with SCID.

This clonotype was picked up many times. J is TRBJ2-7 and V is TRBV12-3 or TRBV12-4; 9 bases agree with TRBD1. The CDR3 covers 13 residues. The V gene end was trimmed by 8 bases and the J gene end by 5 bases; junction bases not matched to a gene: 7. DNA for the CDR3: TGTGCCAGCTCCCGGGACAGGGCTCACGAGCAGTACTTC. Encoded protein: CASSRDRAHEQYF.

This clonotype came up a few times. V usage is TRBV7-9 and J usage is TRBJ1-6; perhaps TRBD1 as D (6 bases). V was pared by 1 base and J by 7 bases, with 17 bases between. Germline V CDR1 and CDR2: SEHNR, FQNEAQ (reference sequence). This CDR3 comprises 17 residues. DNA of the CDR3: TGTGCCAGCAGCTTAGGATTTATGGGGGCCGGGAATTCACCCCTCCACTTT. Translation gives CASSLGFMGAGNSPLHF.

This rearrangement joins TRBV5-1 to TRBJ2-2, with D tentatively TRBD2 (6 bases). Trimming cost V 4 bases and J 1 base, with 11 bases left between them. Germline assignment: CDR1 SGHRS and CDR2 YFSETQ. The CDR3 spans 15 residues. The CDR3 nucleotides are TGCGCCAGCAGCGAACGAGCGGGGAACACCGGGGAGCTGTTTTTT. This encodes CASSERAGNTGELFF.

The V gene is TRBV29-1, the J gene TRBJ1-2; D not certain. Trimming took off 5 bases at V and 4 bases at J, with 14 bases between the two ends. This CDR3 contains 13 residues. From germline, CDR1 is SQVTM and CDR2 ANQGSEA. The CDR3 here is CSVIPLLGYGYTF. CDR3 sequence (DNA): TGCAGCGTTATCCCTCTCTTAGGCTATGGCTACACCTTC. The whole variable domain, remainder taken from reference TRBV29-1 and TRBJ1-2, is SAVISQKPSRDICQRGTSLTIQCQVDSQVTMMFWYRQQPGQSLTLIATANQGSEATYESGFVIDKFPISRPNLTFSTLTVSNMSPEDSSIYLCSVIPLLGYGYTFGSGTRLTVV.

The CDR3, as DNA: TGTGCCAGCAGTTTAACTCTTACGGCGAGCTCCTACGAGCAGTACTTC. Amino acids: CASSLTLTASSYEQYF. V gene TRBV12-3 or TRBV12-4 combines with J gene TRBJ2-7; D remains unclear. The CDR3 has 16 amino acids. V gave up 2 bases and J gave up 0 bases, with 14 bases separating them.

This clonotype was recorded at least ten times. The chain has TRBV2 and TRBJ1-1, with no clear D. The CDR3 is made up of 13 amino acids. V shed 2 bases and J shed 0 bases, with 4 bases lying between them. The germline V gene has CDR1 SNHLY and CDR2 FYNNEI. As DNA, the CDR3 is TGTGCCAGCAGTGAACCAGTGAACACTGAAGCTTTCTTT. This codes for CASSEPVNTEAFF.

A few counts support this clonotype. The chain carries TRBV2 and TRBJ1-2, with TRBD1 matching over 9 bases. The CDR3 extends over 13 amino acids. Per the germline V gene, CDR1 is SNHLY and CDR2 is FYNNEI. The V segment lost 7 bases and the J segment 4 bases; nucleotides outside the gene matches: 4. The CDR3 DNA reads as TGTGCCAGCACTGGGACAGGGCTCTATGGCTACACCTTC. Its translation is CASTGTGLYGYTF.

This sequence joins TRBV6-5 and TRBJ1-1; 9 nucleotides match TRBD1. V gave up 4 bases and J gave up 5 bases; unmatched junction bases: 5. Germline V lookup: CDR1 MNHEY, CDR2 SVGAGI. CDR3 length: 14 amino acids. CDR3 in DNA: TGTGCCAGCAGTTGGGACAGGGTGGGAACTGAAGCTTTCTTT. Protein product: CASSWDRVGTEAFF.

The rearrangement uses TRBV10-3 and TRBJ2-5; TRBD2 agrees at 11 bases. The V segment lost 5 bases and the J segment 2 bases; nucleotides outside the gene matches: 7. The CDR3 totals 16 residues. Per the germline V gene, CDR1 is ENHRY and CDR2 is SYGVKD. The CDR3 bases are TGTGCCATCAGTAAGGAGACTAGCGGGGAACAAGAGACCCAGTACTTC. It yields the protein CAISKETSGEQETQYF.

V usage is TRBV12-3 or TRBV12-4 and J usage is TRBJ1-5, with D unresolved. V dropped 3 bases and J dropped 2 bases, with 11 bases sitting between them. This CDR3 has 15 residues. CDR3 in DNA: TGTGCCAGCAGTTTTACTGACCAGCGCAATCAGCCCCAGCATTTT. Translated: CASSFTDQRNQPQHF.

The chain is built from TRBV18 and TRBJ2-3; TRBD1 might be the D (6 bases). The CDR3 is made up of 12 amino acids. The germline V gene has CDR1 KGHSH and CDR2 LQKENI. With 5 bases removed from V and 10 bases from J, the gap between germline ends came to 13 bases. CDR3 loop: CASSSRDNSQYF. CDR3 sequence (DNA): TGTGCCAGCTCATCTCGGGACAATTCGCAGTATTTT.